The sequence of this T cell receptor beta chain was determined in a study of control samples from healthy donors and cancer patients. Using immunoSEQ multiplex PCR, the repertoire was profiled, and TCRdb retains in-frame clones only, with some absent. The table shows roughly 170,000 clones, with 85% to 95% occurring only once. This CDR3 region has 13 residues. The ends were cut back, 4 bases at V and 4 bases at J, with 10 bases in the middle. Germline CDR1 SGHDN, CDR2 FVKESK. Sequenced: blood. The receptor was derived from a woman aged 55-70 years in good health. This sequence joins TRBV14 and TRBJ1-1, with a tentative D call TRBD1 (6 bases). CDR3 DNA sequence: TGTGCCAGCAGCCTCACAGGGAGCACTGAAGCTTTCTTT. The encoded protein is CASSLTGSTEAFF.